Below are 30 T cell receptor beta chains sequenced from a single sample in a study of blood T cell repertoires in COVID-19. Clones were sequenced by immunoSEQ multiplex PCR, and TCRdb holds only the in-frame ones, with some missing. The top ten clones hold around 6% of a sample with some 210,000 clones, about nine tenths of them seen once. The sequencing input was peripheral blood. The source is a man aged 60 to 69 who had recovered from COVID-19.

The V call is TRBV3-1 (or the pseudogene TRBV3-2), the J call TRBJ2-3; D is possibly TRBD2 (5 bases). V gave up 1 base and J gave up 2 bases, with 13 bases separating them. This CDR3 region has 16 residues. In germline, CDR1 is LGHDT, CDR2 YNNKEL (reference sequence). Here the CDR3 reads CASSQGSRGYTDTQYF. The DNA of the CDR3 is TGTGCCAGCAGCCAAGGAAGTCGGGGATACACAGATACGCAGTATTTT.

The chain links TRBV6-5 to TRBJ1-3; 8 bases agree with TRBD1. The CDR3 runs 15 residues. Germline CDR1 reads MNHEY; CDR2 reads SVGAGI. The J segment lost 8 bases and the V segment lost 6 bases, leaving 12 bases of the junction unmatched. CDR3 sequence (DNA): TGTGCCAGCAGCTCGGGACAGGCTCGCGGGGACACCATATATTTT. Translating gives CASSSGQARGDTIYF.

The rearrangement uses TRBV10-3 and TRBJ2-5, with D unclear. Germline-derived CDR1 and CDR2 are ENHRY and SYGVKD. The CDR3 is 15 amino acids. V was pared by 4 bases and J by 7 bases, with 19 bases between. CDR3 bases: TGTGCCATCAGTGTTGCTTTGACCCAATCGGGGACCCAGTACTTC. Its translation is CAISVALTQSGTQYF.

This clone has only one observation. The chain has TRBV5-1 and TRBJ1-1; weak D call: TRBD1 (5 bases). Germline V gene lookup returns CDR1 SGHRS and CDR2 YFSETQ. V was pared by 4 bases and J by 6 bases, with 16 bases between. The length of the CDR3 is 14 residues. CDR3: CASSPTPGSSEAFF. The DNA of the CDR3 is TGCGCCAGCAGCCCCACCCCAGGGTCGTCTGAAGCTTTCTTT.

CDR3 sequence reads: CASSLATGSGYGYTF. The CDR3 DNA is TGTGCCAGCAGCTTAGCTACAGGGTCAGGCTATGGCTACACCTTC. The chain employs TRBV7-9 and TRBJ1-2; the D gene is possibly TRBD1 (6 bases). Trimming removed 0 bases at V and 4 bases at J, with 12 bases between. The CDR3 runs 15 residues. CDR1 is SEHNR, CDR2 FQNEAQ, per germline (reference sequence).

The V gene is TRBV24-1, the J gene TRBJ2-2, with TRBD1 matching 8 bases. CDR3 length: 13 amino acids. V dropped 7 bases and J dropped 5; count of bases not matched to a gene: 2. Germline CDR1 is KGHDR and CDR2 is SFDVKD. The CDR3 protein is CATSGTGTGELFF. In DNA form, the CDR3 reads TGTGCCACCAGCGGGACAGGTACCGGGGAGCTGTTTTTT.

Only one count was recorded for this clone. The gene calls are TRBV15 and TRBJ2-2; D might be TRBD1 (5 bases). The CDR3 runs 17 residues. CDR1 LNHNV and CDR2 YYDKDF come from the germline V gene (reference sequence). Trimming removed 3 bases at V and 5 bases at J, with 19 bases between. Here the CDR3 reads CATSSGWGTKGTGELFF. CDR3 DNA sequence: TGTGCCACCAGCAGTGGTTGGGGTACGAAGGGGACCGGGGAGCTGTTTTTT.

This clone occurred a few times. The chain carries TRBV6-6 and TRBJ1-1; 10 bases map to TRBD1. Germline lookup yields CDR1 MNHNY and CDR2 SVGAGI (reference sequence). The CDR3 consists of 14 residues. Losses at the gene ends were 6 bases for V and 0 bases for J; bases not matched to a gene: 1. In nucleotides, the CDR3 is TGTGCCAGCAGAGGGACAGGGGTGAACACTGAAGCTTTCTTT. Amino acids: CASRGTGVNTEAFF.

The CDR3 is CASSLLLAGGPHEQFF. The DNA of the CDR3 is TGTGCCAGCAGTCTCCTCCTAGCGGGAGGGCCTCATGAGCAGTTCTTC. The V and J genes are TRBV27 and TRBJ2-1; TRBD2 agrees at 12 bases. The V gene's germline CDR1 is MNHEY and CDR2 SMNVEV (reference sequence). The ends lost 5 bases at V and 8 bases at J; junction bases unmatched: 10. The CDR3 is made up of 16 amino acids.

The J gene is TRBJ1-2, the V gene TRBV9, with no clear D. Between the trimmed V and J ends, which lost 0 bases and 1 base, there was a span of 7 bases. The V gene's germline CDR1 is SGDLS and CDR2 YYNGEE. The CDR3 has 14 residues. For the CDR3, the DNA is TGTGCCAGCAGCGTAGTGGCAAGTAACTATGGCTACACCTTC. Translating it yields CASSVVASNYGYTF.

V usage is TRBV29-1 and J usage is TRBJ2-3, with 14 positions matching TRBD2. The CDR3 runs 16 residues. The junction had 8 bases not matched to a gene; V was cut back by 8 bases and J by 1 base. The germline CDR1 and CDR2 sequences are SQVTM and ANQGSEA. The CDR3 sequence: CSFVTSGGVGTDTQYF. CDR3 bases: TGCAGCTTCGTGACTAGCGGGGGGGTTGGCACAGATACGCAGTATTTT.

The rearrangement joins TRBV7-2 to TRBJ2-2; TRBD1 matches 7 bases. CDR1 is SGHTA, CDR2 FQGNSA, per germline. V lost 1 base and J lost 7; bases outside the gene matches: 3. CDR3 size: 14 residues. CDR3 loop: CASSLEGALGELFF. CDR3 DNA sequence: TGTGCCAGCAGCTTAGAGGGGGCCCTCGGGGAGCTGTTTTTT.

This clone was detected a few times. The CDR3 here is CASSRTGDTGELFF. The CDR3 DNA sequence: TGCGCCAGCAGCCGGACAGGGGACACCGGGGAGCTGTTTTTT. The chain has TRBV5-1 and TRBJ2-2; 9 positions agree with TRBD1. CDR1 and CDR2 from the germline V gene are SGHRS and YFSETQ. Trimming cost V 4 bases and J 3 bases; bases outside gene matches: 1. The CDR3 spans 14 residues.

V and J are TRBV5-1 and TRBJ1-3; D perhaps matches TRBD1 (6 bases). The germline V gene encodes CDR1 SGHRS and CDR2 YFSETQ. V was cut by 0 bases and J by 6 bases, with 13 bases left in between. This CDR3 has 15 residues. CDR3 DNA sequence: TGCGCCAGCAGCTTGGTCCCAGGGGTGGAAAACACCATATATTTT. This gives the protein CASSLVPGVENTIYF. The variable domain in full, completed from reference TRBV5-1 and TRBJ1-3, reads KAGVTQTPRYLIKTRGQQVTLSCSPISGHRSVSWYQQTPGQGLQFLFEYFSETQRNKGNFPGRFSGRQFSNSRSEMNVSTLELGDSALYLCASSLVPGVENTIYFGEGSWLTVV.

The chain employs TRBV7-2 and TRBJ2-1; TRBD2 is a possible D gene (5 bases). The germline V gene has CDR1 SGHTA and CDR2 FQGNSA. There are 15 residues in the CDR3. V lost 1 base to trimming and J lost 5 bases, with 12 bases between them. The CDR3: CASSLGRALHNEQFF. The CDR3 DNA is TGTGCCAGCAGCTTAGGGCGGGCATTACACAATGAGCAGTTCTTC.

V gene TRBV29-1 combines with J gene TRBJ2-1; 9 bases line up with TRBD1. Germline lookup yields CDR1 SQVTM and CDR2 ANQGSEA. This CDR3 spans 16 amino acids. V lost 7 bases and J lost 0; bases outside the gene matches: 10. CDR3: CSGGTGKLISYNEQFF. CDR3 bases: TGCAGCGGAGGGACAGGGAAGCTTATCTCCTACAATGAGCAGTTCTTC.

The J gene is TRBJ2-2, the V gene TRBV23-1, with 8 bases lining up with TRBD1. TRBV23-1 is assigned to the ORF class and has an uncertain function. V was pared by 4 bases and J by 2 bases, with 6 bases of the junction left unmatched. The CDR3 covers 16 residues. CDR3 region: CASSPDRGVNTGELFF. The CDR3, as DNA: TGCGCCAGCAGTCCCGACAGGGGAGTTAACACCGGGGAGCTGTTTTTT.

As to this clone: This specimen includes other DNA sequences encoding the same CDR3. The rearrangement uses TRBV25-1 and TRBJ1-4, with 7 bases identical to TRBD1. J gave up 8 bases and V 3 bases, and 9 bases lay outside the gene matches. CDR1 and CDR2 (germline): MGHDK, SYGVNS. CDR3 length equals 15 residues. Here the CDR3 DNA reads TGTGCCAGCAGTGACAGGGACAGAGGGGACGAAAAACTGTTTTTT. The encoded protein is CASSDRDRGDEKLFF.

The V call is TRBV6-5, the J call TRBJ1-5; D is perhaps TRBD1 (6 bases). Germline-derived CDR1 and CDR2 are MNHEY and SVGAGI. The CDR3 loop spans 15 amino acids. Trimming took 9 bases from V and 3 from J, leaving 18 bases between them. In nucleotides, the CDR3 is TGTGCCAGTAATATTCGGACAGAGTACAATCAGCCCCAGCATTTT. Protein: CASNIRTEYNQPQHF.

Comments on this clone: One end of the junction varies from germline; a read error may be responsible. The CDR3, as DNA: TGTGCCAGCAGCCAACGACAGTACTTGGCACATTCCTCCTTT. Amino acids: CASSQRQYLAHSSF. V gene TRBV7-9 combines with J gene TRBJ1-1; a possible D gene is TRBD1 (5 bases). Per germline, CDR1 SEHNR and CDR2 FQNEAQ (reference sequence). The CDR3 loop spans 14 amino acids.

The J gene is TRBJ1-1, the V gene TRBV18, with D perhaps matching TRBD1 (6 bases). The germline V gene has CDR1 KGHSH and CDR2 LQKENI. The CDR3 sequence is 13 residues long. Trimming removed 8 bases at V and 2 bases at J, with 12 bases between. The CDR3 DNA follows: TGTGCCAGCCATGACAGGACTAACACTGAAGCTTTCTTT. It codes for CASHDRTNTEAFF.

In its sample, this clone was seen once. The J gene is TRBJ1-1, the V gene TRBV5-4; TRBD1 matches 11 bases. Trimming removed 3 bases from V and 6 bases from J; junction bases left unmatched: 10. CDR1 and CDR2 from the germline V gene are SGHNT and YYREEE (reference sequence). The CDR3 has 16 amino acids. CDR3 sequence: CASSSMDRGLGAEAFF. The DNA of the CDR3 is TGTGCCAGCAGCTCGATGGACAGGGGGCTAGGGGCTGAAGCTTTCTTT.

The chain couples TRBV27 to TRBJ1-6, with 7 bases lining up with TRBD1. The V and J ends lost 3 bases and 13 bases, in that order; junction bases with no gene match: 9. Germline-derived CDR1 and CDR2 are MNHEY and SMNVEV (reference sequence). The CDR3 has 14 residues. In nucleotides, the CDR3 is TGTGCCAGCAGTTTCTTCGACAGGGTAGCGCCCCTCCACTTT. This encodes CASSFFDRVAPLHF.

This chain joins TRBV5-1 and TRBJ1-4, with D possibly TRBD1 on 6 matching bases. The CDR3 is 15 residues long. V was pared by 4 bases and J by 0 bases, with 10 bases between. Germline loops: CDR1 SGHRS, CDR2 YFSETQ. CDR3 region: CASSPGATTNEKLFF. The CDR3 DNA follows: TGCGCCAGCAGCCCAGGGGCAACAACTAATGAAAAACTGTTTTTT.

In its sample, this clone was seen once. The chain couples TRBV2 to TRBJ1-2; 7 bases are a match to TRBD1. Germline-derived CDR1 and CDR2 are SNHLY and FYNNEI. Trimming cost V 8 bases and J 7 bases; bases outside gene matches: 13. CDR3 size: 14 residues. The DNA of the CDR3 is TGTGCCAGCGACAGGGAGGCCCGAGCCGCTGGCTACACCTTC. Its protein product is CASDREARAAGYTF.

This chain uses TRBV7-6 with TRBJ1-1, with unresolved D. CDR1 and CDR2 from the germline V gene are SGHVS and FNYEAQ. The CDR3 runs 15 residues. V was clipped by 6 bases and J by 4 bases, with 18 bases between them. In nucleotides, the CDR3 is TGTGCCAGCAGTTATAAGGACTCCCCGGGCACTGAAGCTTTCTTT. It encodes CASSYKDSPGTEAFF.

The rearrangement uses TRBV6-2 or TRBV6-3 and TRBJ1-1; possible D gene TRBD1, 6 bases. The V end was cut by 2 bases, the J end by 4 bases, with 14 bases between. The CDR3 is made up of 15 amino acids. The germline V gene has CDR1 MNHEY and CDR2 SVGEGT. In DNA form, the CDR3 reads TGTGCCAGCAGTTACCGCGCAGGGGCTAGCACTGAAGCTTTCTTT. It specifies CASSYRAGASTEAFF.

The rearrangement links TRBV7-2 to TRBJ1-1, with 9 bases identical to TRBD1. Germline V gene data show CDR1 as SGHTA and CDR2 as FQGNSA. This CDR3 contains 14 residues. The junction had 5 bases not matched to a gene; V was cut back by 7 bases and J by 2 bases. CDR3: CASTRDRVNTEAFF. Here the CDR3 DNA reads TGTGCCAGCACCCGGGACAGGGTCAACACTGAAGCTTTCTTT. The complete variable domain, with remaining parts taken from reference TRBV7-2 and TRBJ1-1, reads GAGVSQSPSNKVTEKGKDVELRCDPISGHTALYWYRQSLGQGLEFLIYFQGNSAPDKSGLPSDRFSAERTGGSVSTLTIQRTQQEDSAVYLCASTRDRVNTEAFFGQGTRLTVV.

The CDR3 region is CASGLARPEETQYF. As DNA, the CDR3 is TGTGCCAGCGGCTTGGCCAGGCCAGAAGAGACCCAGTACTTC. The chain uses TRBV2 and TRBJ2-5; no clear D. Germline V lookup: CDR1 SNHLY, CDR2 FYNNEI. Trimming removed 8 bases at V and 3 bases at J, with 16 bases between. The CDR3 is made up of 14 amino acids. Filled out from reference TRBV2 and TRBJ2-5, the complete variable domain reads EPEVTQTPSHQVTQMGQEVILRCVPISNHLYFYWYRQILGQKVEFLVSFYNNEISEKSEIFDDQFSVERPDGSNFTLKIRSTKLEDSAMYFCASGLARPEETQYFGPGTRLLVL.

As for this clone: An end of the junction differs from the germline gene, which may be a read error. As DNA, the CDR3 is TGTGCTAGCAGTCCAGGGGCCCCCACAGATACGCAGTATTTT. As protein: CASSPGAPTDTQYF. V gene TRBV7-7 combines with J gene TRBJ2-3; D perhaps matches TRBD1 (6 bases). The germline V gene has CDR1 SSHAT and CDR2 FNYEAQ (reference sequence). The CDR3 runs 14 residues.